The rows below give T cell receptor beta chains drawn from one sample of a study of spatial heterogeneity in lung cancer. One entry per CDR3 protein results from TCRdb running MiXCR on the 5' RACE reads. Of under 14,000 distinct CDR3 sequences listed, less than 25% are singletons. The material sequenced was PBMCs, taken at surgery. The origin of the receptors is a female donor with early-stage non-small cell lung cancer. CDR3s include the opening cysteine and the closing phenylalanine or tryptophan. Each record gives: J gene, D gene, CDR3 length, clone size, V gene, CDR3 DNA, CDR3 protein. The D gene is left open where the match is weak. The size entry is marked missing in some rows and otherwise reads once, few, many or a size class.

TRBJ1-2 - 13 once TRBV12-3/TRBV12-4 TGTGCCAGCAGTTTTTCCGGGCGGGATGGCTACACCTTC CASSFSGRDGYTF
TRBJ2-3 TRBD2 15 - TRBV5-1 TGCGCCAGCAGCTTCGGACTAGCTAGCACAGATACGCAGTATTTT CASSFGLASTDTQYF
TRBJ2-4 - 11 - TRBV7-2 TGTGCCAGCAGCTCAGAAACAATTCAGTACTTC CASSSETIQYF
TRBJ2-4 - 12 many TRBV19 TGTGCCAGTAGTGAGGGGTTCGGATCAATTTACTTC CASSEGFGSIYF
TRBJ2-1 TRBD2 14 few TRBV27 TGTGCCAGCAGTTTACGGGGGGCCTACAATGAGCAGTTCTTC CASSLRGAYNEQFF
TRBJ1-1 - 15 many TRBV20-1 TGCAGTGCTAGAGATATATTCGACAGGAACACTGAAGCTTTCTTT CSARDIFDRNTEAFF
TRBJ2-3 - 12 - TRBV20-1 TGCAGTGCCTCCACTAATTTGGATACGCAGTATTTT CSASTNLDTQYF
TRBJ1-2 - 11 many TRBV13 TGTGCCAGCAGCTTAGAGCAAATCCCCACCTTC CASSLEQIPTF
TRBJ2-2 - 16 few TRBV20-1 TGCAGTGCTAGTCTTCCCCGGGACTGGAACACCGGGGAGCTGTTTTTT CSASLPRDWNTGELFF
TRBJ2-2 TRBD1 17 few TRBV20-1 TGCAGTGCTAACCAATACCCCGGACAGGGTTACACCGGGGAGCTGTTTTTT CSANQYPGQGYTGELFF
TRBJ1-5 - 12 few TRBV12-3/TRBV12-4 TGTGCCAGCAGGGGCAGCAATCAGCCCCAGCATTTT CASRGSNQPQHF
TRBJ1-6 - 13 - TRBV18 TGTGCCAGCTCACCCGTTCTCCTGGCACCCCTCCACTTT CASSPVLLAPLHF
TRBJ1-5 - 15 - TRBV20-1 TGCAGTGCTACGCACCCCAGGGACAACAATCAGCCCCAGCATTTT CSATHPRDNNQPQHF
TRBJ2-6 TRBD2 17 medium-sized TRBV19 TGTGCCAGTAGCCCGACTAGCGGAGGCTCTGGGGCCAACGTCCTGACTTTC CASSPTSGGSGANVLTF
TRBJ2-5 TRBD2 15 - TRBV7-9 TGTGCCAGCAGCTTAATGCGGGAGGAGGCTGAGACCCAGTACTTC CASSLMREEAETQYF
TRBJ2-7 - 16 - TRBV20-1 TGCAGTGCTAGAGATCGTTTGGGGGGCGGGAGCAGCGAGCAGTACTTC CSARDRLGGGSSEQYF
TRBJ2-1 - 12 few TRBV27 TGTGCCAGCAGTTCTCAGGTGGATGAGCAGTTCTTC CASSSQVDEQFF
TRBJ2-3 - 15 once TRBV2 TGTGCCAGCAGCCGCGGGGACACTAGCACAGATACGCAGTATTTT CASSRGDTSTDTQYF
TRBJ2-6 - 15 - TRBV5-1 TGCGCCAGCAGCCCCACAGGGAACGGGGCCAACGTCCTGACTTTC CASSPTGNGANVLTF
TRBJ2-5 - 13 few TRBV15 TGTGCCACCAGCAGGGACATCCAAGAGACCCAGTACTTC CATSRDIQETQYF
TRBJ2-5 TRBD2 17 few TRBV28 TGTGCCAGCAGTTTACCTAGGCTAGCGGGAGCCCAAGAGACCCAGTACTTC CASSLPRLAGAQETQYF
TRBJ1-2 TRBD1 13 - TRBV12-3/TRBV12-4 TGTGCCAGCAGTTTCCAGGACAGGGCTGGCTACACCTTC CASSFQDRAGYTF
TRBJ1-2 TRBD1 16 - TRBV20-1 TGCAGTGCTCTCAGGGACAGGGGAGGATTTCCCTATGGCTACACCTTC CSALRDRGGFPYGYTF
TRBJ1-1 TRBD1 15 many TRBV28 TGTGCCAGCAGTCCCCAGGGGGCGCGGGGCACTGAAGCTTTCTTT CASSPQGARGTEAFF
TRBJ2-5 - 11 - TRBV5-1 TGCGCCAGCCAAGACCAAGAGACCCAGTACTTC CASQDQETQYF
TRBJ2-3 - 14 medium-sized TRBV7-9 TGTGCCAGCAGCCCGACTAGACCCAGAGATACGCAGTATTTT CASSPTRPRDTQYF
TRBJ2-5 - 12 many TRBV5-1 TGCGCCAGCAGCTTTTCACAAGAGACCCAGTACTTC CASSFSQETQYF
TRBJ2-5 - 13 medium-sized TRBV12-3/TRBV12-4 TGTGCCAGCAGTCCAACTTCGGGTAGGACCCAGTACTTC CASSPTSGRTQYF
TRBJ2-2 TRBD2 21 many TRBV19 TGTGCCAGTACCAAGAGAAACCGAGCGGGAGAAAATCGGAGGGGCACCGGGGAGCTGTTTTTT CASTKRNRAGENRRGTGELFF
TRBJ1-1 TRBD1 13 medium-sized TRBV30 TGTGCCTGGAGCCGACAGGGGGACACTGAAGCTTTCTTT CAWSRQGDTEAFF
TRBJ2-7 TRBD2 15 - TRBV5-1 TGCGCCAGCAGCTTGGCCCCGGGAGGGCCGCAGGAGCAGTACTTC CASSLAPGGPQEQYF
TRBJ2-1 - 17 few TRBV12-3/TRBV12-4 TGTGCCAGCAGTTTACTGCCGACCGCCGGCTCCTACAATGAGCAGTTCTTC CASSLLPTAGSYNEQFF
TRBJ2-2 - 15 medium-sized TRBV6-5 TGTGCCAGCACCTACGGGACGGCGAACACCGGGGAGCTGTTTTTT CASTYGTANTGELFF
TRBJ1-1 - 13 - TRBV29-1 TGCAGCGTGAGCCAAACAGAGAACACTGAAGCTTTCTTT CSVSQTENTEAFF
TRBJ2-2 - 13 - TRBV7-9 TGTGCCAGCACCCCCCGGGGGATCGGGGAGCTGTTTTTT CASTPRGIGELFF
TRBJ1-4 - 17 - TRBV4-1 TGCGCCAGCAGCCAGGGATCCGTCGGGGCAACTAATGAAAAACTGTTTTTT CASSQGSVGATNEKLFF
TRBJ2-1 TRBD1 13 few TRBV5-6 TGTGCCAGCAGCTCTGACAGGGGGATGGAGCAGTTCTTC CASSSDRGMEQFF
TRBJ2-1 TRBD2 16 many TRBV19 TGTGCCAGTAGACCCCTAGCGGGACCCTCCTACAATGAGCAGTTCTTC CASRPLAGPSYNEQFF
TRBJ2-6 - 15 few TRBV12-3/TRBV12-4 TGTGCCAGCAGTTTCGGGGGGCCTGGGGCCAACGTCCTGACTTTC CASSFGGPGANVLTF
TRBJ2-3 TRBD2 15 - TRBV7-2 TGTGCCAGCAGCTTAGGACTAGCGGGGGAAGATACGCAGTATTTT CASSLGLAGEDTQYF
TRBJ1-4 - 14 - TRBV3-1 TGTGCCAGCAGCCATAAGGGGACTAATGAAAAACTGTTTTTT CASSHKGTNEKLFF
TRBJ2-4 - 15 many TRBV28 TGTGCCAGCAGTTCCGGACAGACAGCCAAAAACATTCAGTACTTC CASSSGQTAKNIQYF
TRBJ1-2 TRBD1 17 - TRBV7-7 TGTGCCAGCAGCCAAACTCCACTACCGACAGGGAATGATGGCTACACCTTC CASSQTPLPTGNDGYTF